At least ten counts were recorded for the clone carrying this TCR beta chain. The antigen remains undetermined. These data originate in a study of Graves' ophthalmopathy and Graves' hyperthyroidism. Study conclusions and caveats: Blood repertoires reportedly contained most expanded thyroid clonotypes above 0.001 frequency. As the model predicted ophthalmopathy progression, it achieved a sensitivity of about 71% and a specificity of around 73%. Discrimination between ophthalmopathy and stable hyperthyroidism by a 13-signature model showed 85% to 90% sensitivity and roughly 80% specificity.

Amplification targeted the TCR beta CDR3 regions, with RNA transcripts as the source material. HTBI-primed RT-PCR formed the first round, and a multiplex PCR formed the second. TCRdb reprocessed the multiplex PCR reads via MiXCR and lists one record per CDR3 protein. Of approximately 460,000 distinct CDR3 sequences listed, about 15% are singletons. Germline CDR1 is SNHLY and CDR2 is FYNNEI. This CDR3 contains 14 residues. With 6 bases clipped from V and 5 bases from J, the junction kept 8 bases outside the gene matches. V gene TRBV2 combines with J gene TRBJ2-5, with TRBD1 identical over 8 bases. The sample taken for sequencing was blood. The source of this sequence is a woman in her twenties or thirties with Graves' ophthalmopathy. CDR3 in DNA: TGTGCCAGCAGCCAACAGGGGGTGAGGGAGACCCAGTACTTC. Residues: CASSQQGVRETQYF.